A single sample is the source of the 11 T cell receptor beta chains below, sequenced in a study of blood T cells in healthy people across ages. Sample-barcoded 5' priming and a J-beta primer mix drove a second PCR of roughly 6 to 12 cycles. One entry per CDR3 protein, called by TCRdb with MiXCR from the 5' RACE reads. The sample yields 600,000 or so distinct CDR3 sequences, roughly 30% seen once. The sequencing input was blood. All receptors come from a woman over 75 in good health.

This clonotype has a count of ten or more. The chain links TRBV6-5 to TRBJ2-1, with a possible D match to TRBD1 (6 bases). The CDR3 runs 13 residues. V lost 5 bases and J lost 5, with 10 bases in between. Germline V gives CDR1 MNHEY, CDR2 SVGAGI. CDR3 nucleotide sequence: TGTGCCAGCAGTAGGAACAGGGACAATGAGCAGTTCTTC. It codes for CASSRNRDNEQFF.

This clonotype was found a few times. This chain uses TRBV25-1 with TRBJ1-5; D gene uncertain. Germline CDR1 is MGHDK and CDR2 is SYGVNS. V was cut by 6 bases and J by 14 bases, with 20 bases left in between. CDR3 length equals 13 residues. CDR3 amino acids: CASREKNNPREHF. In DNA form, the CDR3 reads TGTGCCAGCAGGGAAAAGAACAACCCAAGAGAGCATTTT.

Comments on this clonotype: A much larger clonotype is one base distant, so this may be a read error. The chain uses TRBV6-5 and TRBJ2-5, with D possibly matching TRBD1 (6 bases). Deletions cut 6 bases from V and 4 bases from J, with 12 bases between. The V gene's germline CDR1 is MNHEY and CDR2 SVGAGI. The CDR3 is made up of 13 amino acids. The CDR3 is CASRGDMRETQYF. The CDR3 region has the DNA TGTGCCAGCAGGGGGGACATGCGAGAGACCCAGTACTTC.

This clonotype appeared once. A much larger clone sits a single nucleotide away, making a read error possible. The chain has TRBV2 and TRBJ2-5, with 9 positions matching TRBD1. The CDR3 consists of 13 residues. The trim removed 7 bases at V and 11 bases at J, leaving 11 bases unmatched. CDR1 SNHLY and CDR2 FYNNEI come from the germline V gene. This CDR3 is CASNRDRDNEQYF. The CDR3 DNA is TGTGCCAGCAACCGGGACAGGGACAATGAGCAGTACTTC.

This clonotype was seen only a few times. Possible read error: a much larger clone is one base away. The CDR3 bases are TGTGCCAGCAGCCAAGCGTCTAGCGGGGGGAGGTATGAGCAGTTCTTC. This sequence encodes CASSQASSGGRYEQFF. The chain is built from TRBV4-2 and TRBJ2-1, with 11 nucleotides matching TRBD2. Germline loops: CDR1 LGHNA, CDR2 YNFKEQ. The CDR3 loop spans 16 amino acids. Germline trimming cut 1 base from V and 8 bases from J; bases unmatched to any gene: 7.

In DNA form, the CDR3 reads TGTGCCAGCGGCGAGAACTATGGCTACACCTTC. Amino acid sequence: CASGENYGYTF. The rearrangement joins TRBV25-1 to TRBJ1-2; D is unclear. V dropped 8 bases and J dropped 2 bases, with 6 bases sitting between them. CDR3 length: 11 amino acids. Germline CDR1 MGHDK, CDR2 SYGVNS.

At least ten counts were recorded for this clonotype. V usage is TRBV5-1 and J usage is TRBJ2-3; the match to TRBD2 covers 13 bases. The trim removed 0 bases at V and 0 bases at J, leaving 7 bases unmatched. The CDR3 spans 19 residues. The germline V gene encodes CDR1 SGHRS and CDR2 YFSETQ. DNA for the CDR3: TGCGCCAGCAGCTTGGGTGTAGGACTAGCGGGAGCTAGCACAGATACGCAGTATTTT. This translates into CASSLGVGLAGASTDTQYF.

The chain employs TRBV5-1 and TRBJ2-7; D is possibly TRBD1 (7 bases). Germline CDR1 SGHRS, CDR2 YFSETQ. The CDR3 length is 14 residues. Between the trimmed V and J ends, which lost 7 bases and 2 bases, there was a span of 16 bases. The DNA for the CDR3 is TGCGCCAGCTCCGACCAGGGGGGTCCCTACGAGCAGTACTTC. This translates into CASSDQGGPYEQYF.

In this sample, this clonotype turned up many times. The chain joins TRBV9 to TRBJ2-5, with no clear D. CDR3 length: 15 amino acids. Trimming pared 0 bases from V and 1 base from J, leaving 10 bases between. Germline CDR1 is SGDLS and CDR2 is YYNGEE. CDR3 sequence reads: CASSVGKATQETQYF. The CDR3 DNA reads as TGTGCCAGCAGCGTAGGGAAGGCTACCCAAGAGACCCAGTACTTC.

The sample holds many counts of this clonotype. A single base separates this from a much larger clone, so it may be a read error. The rearrangement joins TRBV20-1 to TRBJ2-7; 7 bases align to TRBD2. This CDR3 has 15 residues. V dropped 0 bases and J dropped 7; count of bases not matched to a gene: 12. Germline CDR1 DFQATT, CDR2 SNEGSKA (reference sequence). The CDR3 reads CSARDPRGVNNEQYF. The CDR3 DNA reads TGCAGTGCTAGAGACCCACGGGGGGTAAACAATGAGCAGTACTTC.

This clonotype was detected many times. The chain links TRBV7-2 to TRBJ1-2; TRBD1 matches 7 bases. The CDR3 contains 13 residues. Germline values: CDR1 SGHTA, CDR2 FQGNSA. The ends lost 2 bases at V and 4 bases at J; junction bases unmatched: 1. The CDR3 DNA reads TGTGCCAGCAGCTTAAACAGGGGCTATGGCTACACCTTC. Protein: CASSLNRGYGYTF.